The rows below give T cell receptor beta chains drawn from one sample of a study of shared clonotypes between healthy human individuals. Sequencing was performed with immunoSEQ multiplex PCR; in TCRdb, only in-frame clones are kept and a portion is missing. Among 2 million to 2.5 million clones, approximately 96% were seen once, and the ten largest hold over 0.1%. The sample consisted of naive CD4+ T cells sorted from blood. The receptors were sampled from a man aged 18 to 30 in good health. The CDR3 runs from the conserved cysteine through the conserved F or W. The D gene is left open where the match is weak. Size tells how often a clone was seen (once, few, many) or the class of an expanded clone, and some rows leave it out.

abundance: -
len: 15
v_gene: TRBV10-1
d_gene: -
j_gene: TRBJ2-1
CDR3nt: TGCGCCAGCAGTGAGAATTCCCCAGGCTACAATGAGCAGTTCTTC
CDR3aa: CASSENSPGYNEQFF

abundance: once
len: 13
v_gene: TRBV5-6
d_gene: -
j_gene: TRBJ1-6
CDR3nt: TGTGCCAGCAGCTTGGAAGGGGTATCACCCCTCCACTTT
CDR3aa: CASSLEGVSPLHF

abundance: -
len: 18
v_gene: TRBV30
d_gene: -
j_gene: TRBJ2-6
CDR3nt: TGTGCCTGGAGTGTACTTCGGGGGCTGAGCTCTGGGGCCAACGTCCTGACTTTC
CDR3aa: CAWSVLRGLSSGANVLTF

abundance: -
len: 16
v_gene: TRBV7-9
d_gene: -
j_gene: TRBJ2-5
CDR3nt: TGTGCCAGCAGCTCCTCAGGGGGACTAGGAGTTGGGACCCAGTACTTC
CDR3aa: CASSSSGGLGVGTQYF

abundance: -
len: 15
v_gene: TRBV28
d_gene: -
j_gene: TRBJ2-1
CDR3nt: TGTGCCGGAAGAAAGGCCCGGGGCTCCTACAATGAGCAGTTCTTC
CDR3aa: CAGRKARGSYNEQFF

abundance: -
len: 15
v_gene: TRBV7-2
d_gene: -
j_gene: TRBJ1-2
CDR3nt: TGTGCCAGCAGCCTCTCCGGATGGTCCAACTATGGCTACACCTTC
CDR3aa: CASSLSGWSNYGYTF

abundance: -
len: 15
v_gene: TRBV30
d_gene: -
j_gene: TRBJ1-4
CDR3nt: TGTGCCTGGAGTGTACGGCGGGCAGATAATGAAAAACTGTTTTTT
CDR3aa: CAWSVRRADNEKLFF

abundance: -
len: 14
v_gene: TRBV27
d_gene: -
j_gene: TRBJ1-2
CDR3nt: TGTGCCAGCAGTTTATGGGCAGGGGATTTTGGCTACACCTTC
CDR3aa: CASSLWAGDFGYTF

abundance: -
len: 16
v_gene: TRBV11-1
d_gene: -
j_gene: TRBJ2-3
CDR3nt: TGTGCCAGCAGCCCCCGGTTGAGGGGGAACACAGGTACGCAGTATTTT
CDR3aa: CASSPRLRGNTGTQYF

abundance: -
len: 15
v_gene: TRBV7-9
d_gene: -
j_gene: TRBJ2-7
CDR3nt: TGTGCCAGCAGCGACAGACCGGGGGAACGGAACGAGCAGTACTTC
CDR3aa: CASSDRPGERNEQYF

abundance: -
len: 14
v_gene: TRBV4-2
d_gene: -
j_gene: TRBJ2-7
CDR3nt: TGTGCCAGCAGCCACGGCGGCAAGTCCTACGAGCAGTACTTC
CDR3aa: CASSHGGKSYEQYF

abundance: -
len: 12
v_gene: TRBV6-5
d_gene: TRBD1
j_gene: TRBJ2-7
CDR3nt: TGTGCCAGCAGTAGGGGGCACTACGAGCAGTACTTC
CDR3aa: CASSRGHYEQYF

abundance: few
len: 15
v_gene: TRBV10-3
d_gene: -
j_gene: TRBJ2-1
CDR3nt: TGTGCCATCAGTGAGTCGGGTTCGCGGGACAGTGAGCAGTTCTTC
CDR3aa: CAISESGSRDSEQFF

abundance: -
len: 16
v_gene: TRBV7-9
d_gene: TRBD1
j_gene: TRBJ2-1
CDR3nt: TGTGCCAGCAGCCCCAGACAGGGGACGGGTTACAATGAGCAGTTCTTC
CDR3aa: CASSPRQGTGYNEQFF

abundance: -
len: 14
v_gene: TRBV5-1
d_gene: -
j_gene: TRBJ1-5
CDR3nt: TGCGCCAGCAGCTACTTAAGGGCGAATCAGCCCCAGCATTTT
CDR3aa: CASSYLRANQPQHF

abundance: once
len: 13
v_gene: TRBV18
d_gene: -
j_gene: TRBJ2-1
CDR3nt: TGTGCCAGCTCACTCGGACCAAACAATGAGCAGTTCTTC
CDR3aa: CASSLGPNNEQFF

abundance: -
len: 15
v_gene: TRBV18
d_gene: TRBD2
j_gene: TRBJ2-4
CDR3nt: TGTGCCAGCTCACCAACTGGACTAGGACCAAACATTCAGTACTTC
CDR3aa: CASSPTGLGPNIQYF

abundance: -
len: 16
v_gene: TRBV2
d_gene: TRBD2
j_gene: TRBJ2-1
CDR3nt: TGTGCCAGCAGTGGTGGACTAGCGGCTTCCTACAATGAGCAGTTCTTC
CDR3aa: CASSGGLAASYNEQFF

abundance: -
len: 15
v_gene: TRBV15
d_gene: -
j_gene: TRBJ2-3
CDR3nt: TGTGCCACCAGCAGAGGTCGGCAGGAATTAGATACGCAGTATTTT
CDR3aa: CATSRGRQELDTQYF

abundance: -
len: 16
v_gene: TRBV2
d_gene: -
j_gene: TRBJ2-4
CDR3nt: TGTGCCAGCAGTGAACTTGTCAGTTTAGCCAAAAACATTCAGTACTTC
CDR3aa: CASSELVSLAKNIQYF